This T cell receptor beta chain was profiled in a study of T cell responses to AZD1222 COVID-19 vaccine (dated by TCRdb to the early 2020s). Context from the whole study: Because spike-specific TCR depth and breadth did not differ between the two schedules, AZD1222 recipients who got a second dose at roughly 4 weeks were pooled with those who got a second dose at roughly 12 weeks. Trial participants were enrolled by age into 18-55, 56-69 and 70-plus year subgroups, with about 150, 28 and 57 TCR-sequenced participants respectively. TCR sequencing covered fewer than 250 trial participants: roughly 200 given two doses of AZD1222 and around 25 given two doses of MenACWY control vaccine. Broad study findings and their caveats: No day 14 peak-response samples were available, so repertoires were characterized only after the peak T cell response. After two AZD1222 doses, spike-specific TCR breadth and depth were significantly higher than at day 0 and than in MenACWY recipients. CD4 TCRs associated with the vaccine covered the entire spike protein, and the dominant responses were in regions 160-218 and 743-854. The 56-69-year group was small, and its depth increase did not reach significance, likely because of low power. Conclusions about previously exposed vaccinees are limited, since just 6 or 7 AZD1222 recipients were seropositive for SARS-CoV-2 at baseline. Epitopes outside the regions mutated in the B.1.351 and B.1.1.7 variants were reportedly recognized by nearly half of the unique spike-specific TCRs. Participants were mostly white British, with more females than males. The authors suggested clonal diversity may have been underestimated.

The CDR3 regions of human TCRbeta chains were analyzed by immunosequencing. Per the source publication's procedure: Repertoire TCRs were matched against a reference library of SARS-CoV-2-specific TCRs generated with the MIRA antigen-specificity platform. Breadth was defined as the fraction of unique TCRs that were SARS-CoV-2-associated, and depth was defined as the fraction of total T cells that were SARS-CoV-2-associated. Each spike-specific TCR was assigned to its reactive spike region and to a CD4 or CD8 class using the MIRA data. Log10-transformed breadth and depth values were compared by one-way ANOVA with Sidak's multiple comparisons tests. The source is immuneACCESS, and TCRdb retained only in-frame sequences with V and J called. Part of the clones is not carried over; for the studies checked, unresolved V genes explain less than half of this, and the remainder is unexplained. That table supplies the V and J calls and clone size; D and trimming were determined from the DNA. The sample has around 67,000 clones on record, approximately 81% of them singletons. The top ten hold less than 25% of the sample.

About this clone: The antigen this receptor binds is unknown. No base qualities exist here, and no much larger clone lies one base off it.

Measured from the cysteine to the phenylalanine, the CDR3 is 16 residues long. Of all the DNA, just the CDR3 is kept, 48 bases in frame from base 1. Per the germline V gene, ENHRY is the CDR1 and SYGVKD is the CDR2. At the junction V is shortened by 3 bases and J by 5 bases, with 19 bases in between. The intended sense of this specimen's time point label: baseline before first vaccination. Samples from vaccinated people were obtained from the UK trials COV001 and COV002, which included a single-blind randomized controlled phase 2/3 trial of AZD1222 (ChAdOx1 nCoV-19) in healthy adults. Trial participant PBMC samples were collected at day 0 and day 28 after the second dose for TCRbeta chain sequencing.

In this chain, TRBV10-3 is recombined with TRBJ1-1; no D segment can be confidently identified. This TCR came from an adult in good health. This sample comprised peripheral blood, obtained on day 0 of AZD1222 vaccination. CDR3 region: CAISELEGFVQTEAFF. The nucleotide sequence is TGTGCCATCAGTGAATTAGAGGGATTCGTGCAGACTGAAGCTTTCTTT.